Listed here are 11 T cell receptor beta chains from one sample, sequenced in a study of cytomegalovirus exposure and HLA in healthy donors. Amplification used 60 Vbeta primers and 13 Jbeta primers. Only in-frame clones appear in the TCRdb table, and some are missing; sequencing was by immunoSEQ multiplex PCR. The data contain 70,000 to 90,000 clones, 66% of them singletons. Sequencing was performed on PBMCs. Source of these receptors: a man between 40 and 49 years old in good health and CMV-seropositive.

This chain links TRBV15 with TRBJ1-4; no reliable D call. This CDR3 spans 13 amino acids. Germline CDR1 reads LNHNV; CDR2 reads YYDKDF (reference sequence). Trimming cost V 7 bases and J 5 bases, with 11 bases left between them. The CDR3 region is CATNSQPNEKLFF. The CDR3 region has the DNA TGTGCCACCAATTCACAGCCAAATGAAAAACTGTTTTTT. Combining the CDR3 with reference TRBV15 and TRBJ1-4 gives the whole variable domain DAMVIQNPRYQVTQFGKPVTLSCSQTLNHNVMYWYQQKSSQAPKLLFHYYDKDFNNEADTPDNFQSRRPNTSFCFLDIRSPGLGDTAMYLCATNSQPNEKLFFGSGTQLSVL.

This clone was detected only a few times. The V and J genes are TRBV19 and TRBJ2-7, with D unresolved. V gave up 5 bases and J gave up 0 bases, with 8 bases separating them. Germline CDR1 is LNHDA and CDR2 is SQIVND (reference sequence). The CDR3 totals 13 residues. In nucleotides, the CDR3 is TGTGCCAGTAGTTCCGGCGGCTCCTACGAGCAGTACTTC. Residues: CASSSGGSYEQYF.

V and J are TRBV2 and TRBJ1-5, with TRBD1 as a possible D gene (6 bases). Germline V lookup: CDR1 SNHLY, CDR2 FYNNEI. This CDR3 has 15 residues. The germline V and J ends were trimmed by 6 bases and 1 base, with 13 bases remaining between them. CDR3 coding DNA: TGTGCCAGCAGCAAAGAAGGGGGAAGCAATCAGCCCCAGCATTTT. The encoded protein is CASSKEGGSNQPQHF. Full variable domain (rest looked up from reference TRBV2 and TRBJ1-5): EPEVTQTPSHQVTQMGQEVILRCVPISNHLYFYWYRQILGQKVEFLVSFYNNEISEKSEIFDDQFSVERPDGSNFTLKIRSTKLEDSAMYFCASSKEGGSNQPQHFGDGTRLSIL.

V usage is TRBV6-1 and J usage is TRBJ2-7; 8 bases map to TRBD2. Germline CDR1 MNHNS, CDR2 SASEGT. The CDR3 contains 14 residues. The ends lost 11 bases at V and 2 bases at J; junction bases unmatched: 11. DNA of the CDR3: TGTGCCGCCCAACGGGGGGGAGGAACCTACGAGCAGTACTTC. Protein: CAAQRGGGTYEQYF.

This clone was detected only once. The chain uses TRBV5-8 and TRBJ1-2, with 10 bases fitting TRBD1. The ends lost 0 bases at V and 5 bases at J; junction bases unmatched: 13. Germline assignment: CDR1 SGHTS and CDR2 YDEGEE. CDR3 length: 18 amino acids. The CDR3 region is CASSLEPPDRGLSYGYTF. CDR3 DNA sequence: TGTGCCAGCAGCTTGGAGCCCCCCGACAGGGGGCTTTCGTATGGCTACACCTTC.

V gene TRBV10-3 combines with J gene TRBJ1-1, with D possibly TRBD1 on 5 matching bases. Looked up from germline, CDR1 is ENHRY and CDR2 is SYGVKD. The CDR3 consists of 13 residues. V was trimmed by 8 bases and J by 1 base, leaving 11 bases between them. CDR3 in DNA: TGTGCCATCGCTGGCGGGACGAACACTGAAGCTTTCTTT. Translation gives CAIAGGTNTEAFF.

The rearrangement uses TRBV6-6 and TRBJ2-2; the match to TRBD1 covers 10 bases. The germline V gene has CDR1 MNHNY and CDR2 SVGAGI (reference sequence). Germline trimming cut 7 bases from V and 4 bases from J; bases unmatched to any gene: 3. The CDR3 covers 14 residues. In DNA, the CDR3 is TGTGCCAGCATTCGGACAGGGGGCACCGGGGAGCTGTTTTTT. Translation gives CASIRTGGTGELFF.

The chain joins TRBV6-6 to TRBJ1-5; TRBD1 aligns across 9 bases. Trimming took 5 bases from V and 4 from J; bases not matched to a gene: 6. Germline V gene sequence: CDR1 MNHNY, CDR2 SVGAGI (reference sequence). The CDR3 has 15 amino acids. The CDR3 nucleotides are TGTGCCAGCAGTAGGGGACAGGGCGGGAATCAGCCCCAGCATTTT. It encodes CASSRGQGGNQPQHF.

The chain couples TRBV7-6 to TRBJ1-4; tentatively, D is TRBD1 (6 bases). Trimming cost V 1 base and J 6 bases, with 12 bases left between them. In germline, CDR1 is SGHVS, CDR2 FNYEAQ. This CDR3 comprises 15 residues. CDR3 protein: CASSLDGEGDEKLFF. The CDR3 bases are TGTGCCAGCAGCTTAGATGGGGAGGGGGATGAAAAACTGTTTTTT.

With regard to this clone: Other DNA sequences in the sample encode the same CDR3. Here the CDR3 reads CASSLDRGNSPLHF. DNA for the CDR3: TGTGCCAGCAGTTTAGACAGGGGAAATTCACCCCTCCACTTT. This rearrangement joins TRBV27 to TRBJ1-6; 8 nucleotides line up with TRBD1. Germline trimming cut 2 bases from V and 7 bases from J; bases unmatched to any gene: 1. From germline, CDR1 is MNHEY and CDR2 SMNVEV (reference sequence). The CDR3 has 14 residues.

This clone is a singleton in its sample. This sequence joins TRBV29-1 and TRBJ2-5; 7 positions match TRBD2. CDR1 and CDR2 from the germline V gene are SQVTM and ANQGSEA. The CDR3 runs to 13 residues. With 4 bases clipped from V and 4 bases from J, the junction kept 6 bases outside the gene matches. The CDR3 loop is CSVAGGIGETQYF. CDR3 in DNA: TGCAGCGTTGCCGGGGGGATAGGAGAGACCCAGTACTTC.